This T cell receptor beta chain is from a study of CD8+ T cells in alopecia areata. The study's findings and limits: Relative to normal scalp, lesional scalp, especially alopecia totalis/universalis, showed higher clonality.

It was from alopecia areata patients that lesional scalp punch biopsies and peripheral blood were collected. The germline CDR1 and CDR2 sequences are MDHEN and SYDVKM. The CDR3 consists of 13 residues. The V end was cut by 0 bases, the J end by 6 bases, with 5 bases between. RNA was extracted and reverse transcribed into cDNA as the sequencing template. The data were produced by immunoSEQ multiplex PCR, yet TCRdb's version contains in-frame clones alone and is incomplete. In the table there are about 120,000 clones, approximately 47% of which are singletons. This clone has a handful of counts. Its antigen is currently unknown.

This TCR was recovered from a human donor with alopecia areata. Sequencing was carried out using NKG2D-low CD8+ T cells sorted from blood. The gene calls are TRBV28 and TRBJ2-2; unclear D gene. The CDR3, as DNA: TGTGCCAGCAGTTTATGGGGATCCGGGGAGCTGTTTTTT. Protein sequence: CASSLWGSGELFF.